The 13 T cell receptor beta chains reported below all come from one sample, sequenced in a study of T cells in Graves' hyperthyroidism and ophthalmopathy. Authors of the study amplified TCR beta CDR3 regions from RNA transcripts. TCR CDR3 regions were first amplified by RT-PCR with HTBI primers. Each CDR3 protein is one row after TCRdb ran MiXCR on the multiplex PCR reads. The profile covers approximately 430,000 distinct CDR3 sequences, with around 16% appearing a single time and roughly 15% taken by the ten largest. The specimen sequenced was blood. The receptors shown here come from a young woman with Graves' hyperthyroidism.

The chain has TRBV4-3 and TRBJ1-2; D is unclear. V lost 0 bases and J lost 8, with 13 bases in between. This CDR3 is 14 amino acids long. Germline CDR1 LGHNA, CDR2 YSLEER. CDR3 in amino acids: CASSQDWEIGGYTF. CDR3 in DNA: TGCGCCAGCAGCCAAGATTGGGAAATCGGCGGCTACACCTTC.

This clonotype was seen more than once but under ten times. The chain couples TRBV7-2 to TRBJ1-3, with D possibly being TRBD1 (6 bases). The V gene lost 1 base and the J gene lost 5 bases, with 12 bases spanning the gap. The germline CDR1 and CDR2 sequences are SGHTA and FQGNSA. The CDR3 sequence is 15 residues long. DNA for the CDR3: TGTGCCAGCAGCTTAGTAGGGGGATTCCGAAACACCATATATTTT. Translation gives CASSLVGGFRNTIYF.

This clonotype was detected ten times or more. This rearrangement joins TRBV20-1 to TRBJ2-7; 7 bases match TRBD1. Trimming removed 0 bases from V and 2 bases from J; junction bases left unmatched: 4. Per the germline V gene, CDR1 is DFQATT and CDR2 is SNEGSKA (reference sequence). This CDR3 spans 14 amino acids. In DNA, the CDR3 is TGCAGTGCTAGAGATGGGCAGGGGGCCTACGAGCAGTACTTC. It yields the protein CSARDGQGAYEQYF.

This chain connects TRBV20-1 to TRBJ2-3; 9 nucleotides agree with TRBD2. The CDR3 consists of 16 residues. Per the germline V gene, CDR1 is DFQATT and CDR2 is SNEGSKA (reference sequence). The V segment lost 0 bases and the J segment 2 bases; nucleotides outside the gene matches: 6. The DNA for the CDR3 is TGCAGTGCTAGAGATCCTAGCGGGGCTAACACAGATACGCAGTATTTT. Its protein is CSARDPSGANTDTQYF.

The chain uses TRBV20-1 and TRBJ1-5, with TRBD1 identical over 8 bases. V dropped 5 bases and J dropped 2; count of bases not matched to a gene: 5. CDR3 length equals 14 residues. The germline V gene encodes CDR1 DFQATT and CDR2 SNEGSKA (reference sequence). CDR3 amino acids: CSAPDRGGNQPQHF. The CDR3 bases are TGCAGTGCTCCTGACAGGGGTGGCAATCAGCCCCAGCATTTT.

A few counts support this clonotype. The gene calls are TRBV6-2 or TRBV6-3 and TRBJ1-1; 9 nucleotides align to TRBD1. CDR3 length: 15 residues. V was pared by 7 bases and J by 3 bases, with 9 bases of the junction left unmatched. Looked up from germline, CDR1 is MNHEY and CDR2 is SVGEGT. CDR3 bases: TGTGCCAGCAACACCCGAAGGGACAGGGACACTGAAGCTTTCTTT. Amino acid sequence: CASNTRRDRDTEAFF.

The chain recombines TRBV19 with TRBJ1-2, with unresolved D. V shed 10 bases and J shed 5 bases, with 8 bases lying between them. Germline CDR1 is LNHDA and CDR2 is SQIVND (reference sequence). The CDR3 sequence is 10 residues long. CDR3 residues: CATKDYGYTF. The CDR3 bases are TGTGCCACCAAGGATTATGGCTACACCTTC. The full variable domain, rest sourced from reference TRBV19 and TRBJ1-2, is DGGITQSPKYLFRKEGQNVTLSCEQNLNHDAMYWYRQDPGQGLRLIYYSQIVNDFQKGDIAEGYSVSREKKESFPLTVTSAQKNPTAFYLCATKDYGYTFGSGTRLTVV.

This clonotype was seen a handful of times. J is TRBJ2-7 and V is TRBV20-1, with 8 positions matching TRBD1. J was trimmed by 6 bases and V by 0 bases; bases with no gene match: 7. CDR3 length: 14 residues. The germline CDR1 and CDR2 sequences are DFQATT and SNEGSKA (reference sequence). The CDR3 loop is CSAREDRVGPEQYF. CDR3 DNA sequence: TGCAGTGCTAGAGAGGACAGGGTAGGACCCGAGCAGTACTTC.

This clonotype was seen only a few times. The chain uses TRBV7-9 and TRBJ1-3; 10 bases agree with TRBD1. The CDR3 runs to 16 residues. Germline lookup yields CDR1 SEHNR and CDR2 FQNEAQ (reference sequence). With V trimmed by 5 bases and J by 3 bases, 7 bases remained unmatched. The CDR3 DNA reads TGTGCCAGCAGCCGACTGGGGACAGGGGTTGGAAACACCATATATTTT. This sequence encodes CASSRLGTGVGNTIYF.

This clonotype turned up a few times. This rearrangement joins TRBV10-3 to TRBJ2-7; D is unclear. CDR1 is ENHRY and CDR2 is SYGVKD in the germline V gene. Trimming took off 4 bases at V and 3 bases at J, with 7 bases between the two ends. This CDR3 has 12 amino acids. The DNA for the CDR3 is TGTGCCATCAGTGTTAACCACTACGAGCAGTACTTC. Its protein is CAISVNHYEQYF.

The genes are TRBV19 and TRBJ2-7; D is possibly TRBD1 or TRBD2 (5 bases each). The CDR3 runs to 13 residues. Germline V gene lookup returns CDR1 LNHDA and CDR2 SQIVND (reference sequence). The germline V and J ends were trimmed by 3 bases and 0 bases, with 6 bases remaining between them. CDR3 DNA: TGTGCCAGTAGTATTGGGGGCTCCTACGAGCAGTACTTC. It yields the protein CASSIGGSYEQYF.

This clonotype was recorded many times. The rearrangement joins TRBV11-2 to TRBJ2-5; D uncertain. The V gene's germline CDR1 is SGHAT and CDR2 FQNNGV. Deletions cut 0 bases from V and 6 bases from J, with 17 bases between. The CDR3 runs to 16 residues. The CDR3 DNA reads as TGTGCCAGCAGCTTAGATCCAGGACGTTGGATGAAGACCCAGTACTTC. Translated, it gives CASSLDPGRWMKTQYF.

This clonotype was picked up a small number of times. V gene TRBV4-1 combines with J gene TRBJ2-3; 8 nucleotides align to TRBD2. The J segment lost 0 bases and the V segment lost 4 bases, leaving 3 bases of the junction unmatched. Germline assignment: CDR1 MGHRA and CDR2 YSYEKL. The CDR3 length is 15 residues. Written as DNA, the CDR3 is TGCGCCAGCAGCCCGCGGGGGGCCAGCACAGATACGCAGTATTTT. This gives the protein CASSPRGASTDTQYF.